This TCR beta chain is drawn from a study of Graves' ophthalmopathy and Graves' hyperthyroidism. General study results and limits: A 13-signature model separated ophthalmopathy from stable hyperthyroidism, just under 90% sensitivity, roughly 80% specificity.

The TCR beta CDR3 regions underwent amplification from RNA transcripts. Amplification began with first-round RT-PCR using HTBI primers, then second-round multiplex PCR was performed. From the multiplex PCR reads, TCRdb called clonotypes with MiXCR, one entry per CDR3 protein. The sample includes a few hundred thousand distinct CDR3 sequences, approximately 35% seen only once; the top ten take about 4.2%. Exclusion covered patients with other autoimmune diseases or uncontrolled infections (as well as pregnancy or lactation). This clonotype was detected once. Its antigen is not known. This CDR3 has 14 amino acids. From germline, CDR1 is SNHLY and CDR2 FYNNEI. The V segment lost 5 bases and the J segment 2 bases; nucleotides outside the gene matches: 3.

The chain is built from TRBV2 and TRBJ2-5; 9 nucleotides line up with TRBD1. This TCR came from an adult man with Graves' hyperthyroidism. Sequencing was carried out using peripheral blood or thyroid tissue (not recorded which). The CDR3 spells CASSWDREQETQYF. CDR3 DNA sequence: TGTGCCAGCAGTTGGGACAGGGAACAAGAGACCCAGTACTTC.